Following are 23 T cell receptor beta chains from one sample sequenced in a study of blood T cell repertoires in COVID-19. Only in-frame clones appear in the TCRdb table, and some are missing; sequencing was by immunoSEQ multiplex PCR. The table lists 250,000 to 350,000 clones, roughly 83% of them singletons. The sequenced sample consisted of peripheral blood. The receptor source for this set is a human donor with COVID-19, enrolled during active disease. The donor label of this sample is uncertain.

The chain joins TRBV11-2 to TRBJ1-6; 7 positions match TRBD1. Germline V gene data show CDR1 as SGHAT and CDR2 as FQNNGV. The CDR3 is 15 residues long. Losses at the gene ends were 5 bases for V and 3 bases for J; bases not matched to a gene: 4. CDR3 coding DNA: TGTGCCAGCAGCCTTGGACAGGACTATAATTCACCCCTCCACTTT. This codes for CASSLGQDYNSPLHF.

The rearrangement uses TRBV7-3 and TRBJ1-1; D remains ambiguous. Deletions cut 1 base from V and 2 bases from J, with 11 bases between. This CDR3 has 15 amino acids. Germline assignment: CDR1 SGHTA and CDR2 FQGTGA. The chain's CDR3 is CASSLNLQPNTEAFF. For the CDR3, the DNA is TGTGCCAGCAGCTTAAATTTACAGCCCAACACTGAAGCTTTCTTT.

The chain employs TRBV28 and TRBJ2-1; unclear D gene. V lost 6 bases to trimming and J lost 6 bases, with 6 bases between them. The CDR3 covers 11 residues. Germline loops: CDR1 MDHEN, CDR2 SYDVKM. The DNA for the CDR3 is TGTGCCAGCAGACGGGTCAATGAGCAGTTCTTC. It specifies CASRRVNEQFF.

The rearrangement uses TRBV13 and TRBJ1-1; 7 bases line up with TRBD1. The V segment lost 1 base and the J segment 4 bases; nucleotides outside the gene matches: 9. Per the germline V gene, CDR1 is PRHDT and CDR2 is FYEKMQ (reference sequence). The CDR3 extends over 16 amino acids. CDR3 residues: CASSLVTGEMATEAFF. CDR3 sequence (DNA): TGTGCCAGCAGCTTAGTCACAGGGGAGATGGCCACTGAAGCTTTCTTT.

This clone has at least ten counts. The chain recombines TRBV6-2 or TRBV6-3 with TRBJ1-4, with TRBD1 identical over 7 bases. After removal of 2 bases from V and 7 bases from J, the junction contained 4 bases not matched to a gene. Germline CDR1 and CDR2: MNHEY and SVGEGT. The CDR3 loop spans 14 amino acids. The CDR3 nucleotides read TGTGCCAGCAGTTACGGACAGGTGGCTGAAAAACTGTTTTTT. Its translation: CASSYGQVAEKLFF.

The rearrangement uses TRBV7-2 and TRBJ1-5; tentatively, D is TRBD1 (6 bases). CDR3 length: 13 amino acids. Germline V lookup: CDR1 SGHTA, CDR2 FQGNSA. The germline V and J ends were trimmed by 5 bases and 3 bases, with 8 bases remaining between them. The CDR3 loop reads CASSDRTNQPQHF. CDR3 DNA sequence: TGTGCCAGCAGCGACAGGACCAATCAGCCCCAGCATTTT.

The V and J genes are TRBV30 and TRBJ1-1, with unresolved D. The length of the CDR3 is 13 residues. The germline V and J ends were trimmed by 3 bases and 5 bases, with 13 bases remaining between them. Germline CDR1 and CDR2: GTSNPN and SVGIG (reference sequence). DNA of the CDR3: TGTGCCTGGAGGAGGGAATTGGGAACTGAAGCTTTCTTT. Translating gives CAWRRELGTEAFF.

The gene calls are TRBV19 and TRBJ1-3; D not certain. The CDR3 runs 15 residues. Germline V gene data show CDR1 as LNHDA and CDR2 as SQIVND (reference sequence). The V end lost 7 bases, the J end lost 0 bases, and 13 bases lay between the germline ends. The CDR3: CASTPIQFSGNTIYF. CDR3 in DNA: TGTGCCAGTACTCCGATACAGTTCTCTGGAAACACCATATATTTT.

The J gene is TRBJ1-4, the V gene TRBV29-1, with D tentatively TRBD1 (5 bases). Germline CDR1 is SQVTM and CDR2 is ANQGSEA. CDR3 length: 12 amino acids. V lost 4 bases, J lost 4 bases, and 7 bases lay in between. Here the CDR3 DNA reads TGCAGCGTTGGACAGATTAATGAAAAACTGTTTTTT. Translation: CSVGQINEKLFF.

The chain uses TRBV6-5 and TRBJ1-2; 8 nucleotides line up with TRBD1. CDR1 and CDR2 from the germline V gene are MNHEY and SVGAGI. The CDR3 has 13 residues. Unmatched junction bases numbered 6, after V lost 6 bases and J lost 6 bases. In DNA form, the CDR3 reads TGTGCCAGCAGGGACTTGACAGGGGATGGCTACACCTTC. It specifies CASRDLTGDGYTF.

Written as DNA, the CDR3 is TGTGCCAGTTCCACCAGGGGACGGAACTCTGGAAACACCATATATTTT. Its translation is CASSTRGRNSGNTIYF. V and J are TRBV19 and TRBJ1-3; the D gene is possibly TRBD1 (6 bases). This CDR3 contains 16 residues. Germline-derived CDR1 and CDR2 are LNHDA and SQIVND (reference sequence). The germline V and J ends were trimmed by 8 bases and 0 bases, with 17 bases remaining between them.

The gene calls are TRBV28 and TRBJ1-2; D unresolved. The CDR3 covers 12 residues. Germline CDR1 and CDR2: MDHEN and SYDVKM. The ends were cut back, 5 bases at V and 5 bases at J, with 9 bases in the middle. The CDR3 DNA reads TGTGCCAGCAGTCCTCGGGTATATGGCTACACCTTC. Residues: CASSPRVYGYTF.

V is TRBV7-2 and J is TRBJ2-5, with D tentatively TRBD2 (6 bases). Trimming left V 5 bases short and J 5 bases short, with 15 bases between. CDR1 SGHTA and CDR2 FQGNSA come from the germline V gene. The CDR3 totals 14 residues. Here the CDR3 DNA reads TGTGCCAGCAGCCCAGTCCAGAGCGGGGAGACCCAGTACTTC. Translation gives CASSPVQSGETQYF.

J is TRBJ2-2 and V is TRBV6-2 or TRBV6-3, with 10 bases matching TRBD2. CDR3 size: 15 residues. The V gene end was trimmed by 6 bases and the J gene end by 6 bases; junction bases not matched to a gene: 7. Germline assignment: CDR1 MNHEY and CDR2 SVGEGT. CDR3 region: CASSPSGRVSGELFF. CDR3 DNA: TGTGCCAGCAGCCCTAGCGGGAGAGTTTCCGGGGAGCTGTTTTTT.

The chain joins TRBV9 to TRBJ2-1; weak D call: TRBD1 (6 bases). V was pared by 0 bases and J by 9 bases, with 13 bases between. Germline V CDR1 and CDR2: SGDLS, YYNGEE. The CDR3 extends over 14 amino acids. The CDR3 loop reads CASSVGDTLAEQFF. The CDR3 DNA reads TGTGCCAGCAGCGTAGGGGACACCTTAGCTGAGCAGTTCTTC. The complete variable domain, with remaining parts taken from reference TRBV9 and TRBJ2-1, reads DSGVTQTPKHLITATGQRVTLRCSPRSGDLSVYWYQQSLDQGLQFLIQYYNGEERAKGNILERFSAQQFPDLHSELNLSSLELGDSALYFCASSVGDTLAEQFFGPGTRLTVL.

The chain carries TRBV30 and TRBJ1-2, with TRBD1 identical over 9 bases. Per the germline V gene, CDR1 is GTSNPN and CDR2 is SVGIG (reference sequence). With 4 bases clipped from V and 4 bases from J, the junction kept 7 bases outside the gene matches. The CDR3 runs 14 residues. CDR3 in amino acids: CAWKTGGGSYGYTF. CDR3 coding DNA: TGTGCCTGGAAAACAGGGGGCGGTAGCTATGGCTACACCTTC.

The rearrangement uses TRBV28 and TRBJ1-5; 7 nucleotides line up with TRBD1. J gave up 5 bases and V 4 bases, and 11 bases lay outside the gene matches. Per the germline V gene, CDR1 is MDHEN and CDR2 is SYDVKM. This CDR3 is 16 amino acids long. The CDR3 sequence is CASSSPPHQGDQPQHF. In DNA, the CDR3 is TGTGCCAGCAGTTCCCCCCCCCACCAGGGGGATCAGCCCCAGCATTTT.

CDR3 sequence (DNA): TGTGCCAGCAGCTTAGGACAGGGGGCATTTGGCACTGAAGCTTTCTTT. Protein: CASSLGQGAFGTEAFF. The gene calls are TRBV5-6 and TRBJ1-1, with 11 positions matching TRBD1. This CDR3 has 16 amino acids. Germline V gene sequence: CDR1 SGHDT, CDR2 YYEEEE. The trim removed 2 bases at V and 4 bases at J, leaving 7 bases unmatched. The full variable domain, rest sourced from reference TRBV5-6 and TRBJ1-1, is DAGVTQSPTHLIKTRGQQVTLRCSPKSGHDTVSWYQQALGQGPQFIFQYYEEEERQRGNFPDRFSGHQFPNYSSELNVNALLLGDSALYLCASSLGQGAFGTEAFFGQGTRLTVV.

V usage is TRBV28 and J usage is TRBJ1-5; the D is unclear. Germline CDR1 and CDR2: MDHEN and SYDVKM. This CDR3 is 15 amino acids long. Trimming removed 2 bases from V and 7 bases from J, with 15 bases in between. Written as DNA, the CDR3 is TGTGCCAGCAGTTTACCGGGGAAACACTTGCAGCCCCAGCATTTT. It yields the protein CASSLPGKHLQPQHF. Together with reference TRBV28 and TRBJ1-5, the CDR3 gives the full variable domain: DVKVTQSSRYLVKRTGEKVFLECVQDMDHENMFWYRQDPGLGLRLIYFSYDVKMKEKGDIPEGYSVSREKKERFSLILESASTNQTSMYLCASSLPGKHLQPQHFGDGTRLSIL.

The rearrangement links TRBV11-3 to TRBJ1-6; TRBD1 is a possible D gene (5 bases). This CDR3 has 19 residues. Looked up from germline, CDR1 is SGHNT and CDR2 is YENEEA. The germline V and J ends were trimmed by 5 bases and 0 bases, with 20 bases remaining between them. The CDR3 loop reads CASSPRAVADVSYNSPLHF. The CDR3 coding sequence is TGTGCCAGCAGCCCCAGGGCCGTCGCGGACGTCTCCTATAATTCACCCCTCCACTTT. The full variable domain, with the rest looked up from reference TRBV11-3 and TRBJ1-6, is EAGVVQSPRYKIIEKKQPVAFWCNPISGHNTLYWYLQNLGQGPELLIRYENEEAVDDSQLPKDRFSAERLKGVDSTLKIQPAELGDSAVYLCASSPRAVADVSYNSPLHFGNGTRLTVT.

The chain links TRBV5-1 to TRBJ1-1; no firm D call. This CDR3 spans 13 amino acids. V was trimmed by 0 bases and J by 4 bases, leaving 7 bases between them. CDR1 SGHRS and CDR2 YFSETQ come from the germline V gene. The CDR3 loop is CASSLDLGTEAFF. The CDR3 region has the DNA TGCGCCAGCAGCTTGGATCTAGGCACTGAAGCTTTCTTT.

This clone was observed a single time. This sequence joins TRBV29-1 and TRBJ2-1; TRBD2 agrees at 9 bases. Trimming removed 5 bases from V and 6 bases from J; junction bases left unmatched: 5. CDR1 is SQVTM and CDR2 is ANQGSEA in the germline V gene. There are 13 residues in the CDR3. The CDR3 DNA sequence: TGCAGCGTTCTCCGGACTAGCGCCAATGAGCAGTTCTTC. It encodes CSVLRTSANEQFF.

V usage is TRBV30 and J usage is TRBJ1-4, with a weak D call TRBD1 (5 bases). Germline V lookup: CDR1 GTSNPN, CDR2 SVGIG (reference sequence). The CDR3 runs 14 residues. The ends were cut back, 2 bases at V and 8 bases at J, with 15 bases in the middle. CDR3 sequence: CAWSRAGQKEKLFF. The CDR3, as DNA: TGTGCCTGGAGTCGGGCGGGGCAAAAGGAAAAACTGTTTTTT.